The T cell receptor beta chain described here comes from a study of cytomegalovirus exposure and HLA in healthy donors. Both 60 Vbeta primers and 13 Jbeta primers went into the PCR. Original analysis: Roughly 11 million shared chains were among around 80 million unique TCR beta chains counted in a later analysis. TCRdb's copy holds only in-frame clones and misses some; the assay was immunoSEQ multiplex PCR. That table gives V, J and clone size, and the DNA gave D and trimming. The data show more than 85,000 clones, more than 70% seen once. Germline V gene sequence: CDR1 SGHRS, CDR2 YFSETQ. V dropped 4 bases and J dropped 2; count of bases not matched to a gene: 10. The CDR3 totals 16 residues. Study conclusions and caveats: Later analysis demonstrated an association between a missense DCLRE1C variant and TCR beta V- and J-gene trimming. Another analysis was done later, and it associated approximately 15,000 TCR beta sequences with HLA alleles at 0.05 false discovery rate.

In the case of this clone: The antigen remains undetermined.

This TCR came from a male donor in good health and CMV-seropositive. The sequencing input was PBMCs. This rearrangement joins TRBV5-1 to TRBJ2-3; 7 bases are shared with TRBD1. The CDR3 DNA sequence: TGCGCCAGCAGCCACTACATGGACAGGTTCACAGATACGCAGTATTTT. This codes for CASSHYMDRFTDTQYF.